This entry lists 26 T cell receptor beta chains sequenced from one sample in a study of T cells in Graves' hyperthyroidism and ophthalmopathy. It was RNA transcripts that yielded the amplified TCR beta CDR3 regions. With the HTBI primer set, the TCR CDR3 went through a first round of RT-PCR. TCRdb re-called the multiplex PCR reads with MiXCR, one entry per CDR3 protein. The data contain around 300,000 distinct CDR3 sequences, 14% of them singletons. Sequencing used blood. The receptors were gathered from a woman aged 30 to 39 with Graves' hyperthyroidism.

The chain carries TRBV14 and TRBJ1-2; maybe TRBD1 (5 bases). V gave up 1 base and J gave up 1 base, with 7 bases separating them. This CDR3 spans 14 amino acids. Germline CDR1 is SGHDN and CDR2 is FVKESK. CDR3 sequence reads: CASSQADSNYGYTF. CDR3 sequence (DNA): TGTGCCAGCAGCCAAGCCGACAGTAACTATGGCTACACCTTC.

This clonotype has just a few counts. The chain employs TRBV3-1 and TRBJ2-4; D remains ambiguous. Germline loops: CDR1 LGHDT, CDR2 YNNKEL (reference sequence). This CDR3 region has 19 residues. Trimming removed 0 bases at V and 1 base at J, with 19 bases between. This CDR3 is CASSQDPWVSARAKNIQYF. The CDR3 coding sequence is TGTGCCAGCAGCCAAGATCCGTGGGTTAGTGCTCGGGCCAAAAACATTCAGTACTTC.

The genes are TRBV5-1 and TRBJ2-3; the match to TRBD2 covers 10 bases. Unmatched junction bases numbered 3, after V lost 0 bases and J lost 2 bases. Germline CDR1 is SGHRS and CDR2 is YFSETQ. This CDR3 is built from 16 residues. CDR3 in amino acids: CASSLGLAGTTDTQYF. CDR3 nucleotide sequence: TGCGCCAGCAGCTTGGGACTAGCGGGTACCACAGATACGCAGTATTTT.

As regards this clonotype: Just one base apart from a much larger clone, this may be a read error. The genes are TRBV6-5 and TRBJ1-1, with D maybe TRBD1 (5 bases). The CDR3 totals 15 residues. The germline CDR1 and CDR2 sequences are MNHEY and SVGAGI. V dropped 0 bases and J dropped 3 bases, with 11 bases sitting between them. CDR3 amino acids: CASSYSSGRDTEAFF. CDR3 coding DNA: TGTGCCAGCAGTTACTCGTCAGGGAGGGACACTGAAGCTTTCTTT.

This clonotype was recorded many times. This sequence joins TRBV11-3 and TRBJ1-1; D is ambiguous. CDR3 length equals 16 residues. Germline CDR1 SGHNT, CDR2 YENEEA. V was cut by 0 bases and J by 5 bases, with 16 bases left in between. CDR3 protein: CASSLDGREGRTEAFF. The CDR3 coding sequence is TGTGCCAGCAGCTTAGATGGAAGAGAGGGTCGAACTGAAGCTTTCTTT.

This clonotype was seen only a few times. The chain joins TRBV28 to TRBJ2-3; D not certain. Trimming pared 5 bases from V and 6 bases from J, leaving 12 bases between. The CDR3 covers 13 residues. Germline CDR1 is MDHEN and CDR2 is SYDVKM. This chain's CDR3 is CASSTDPGDTQYF. As DNA, the CDR3 is TGTGCCAGCAGTACCGACCCTGGCGATACGCAGTATTTT.

This clonotype was detected ten times or more. The rearrangement uses TRBV28 and TRBJ1-2; D is unresolved. The CDR3 is 12 amino acids. Germline lookup yields CDR1 MDHEN and CDR2 SYDVKM. The V end was cut by 5 bases, the J end by 7 bases, with 11 bases between. CDR3 bases: TGTGCCAGCAGTCAGGCGCGGGGTGGCTACACCTTC. It is translated as CASSQARGGYTF.

This clonotype was seen only a few times. V and J are TRBV29-1 and TRBJ2-1; 7 positions agree with TRBD2. CDR3 length equals 14 residues. V lost 6 bases, J lost 4 bases, and 9 bases stayed unmatched. The germline V gene encodes CDR1 SQVTM and CDR2 ANQGSEA. This CDR3 is CSVTTSEGYNEQFF. The CDR3 nucleotides are TGCAGCGTGACAACTAGCGAAGGATACAATGAGCAGTTCTTC.

This sequence joins TRBV9 and TRBJ2-7; maybe TRBD2 (5 bases). The germline V gene encodes CDR1 SGDLS and CDR2 YYNGEE. The length of the CDR3 is 14 residues. V was trimmed by 0 bases and J by 0 bases, leaving 7 bases between them. The CDR3 protein is CASSVEGSSYEQYF. The DNA for the CDR3 is TGTGCCAGCAGCGTAGAAGGGAGCTCCTACGAGCAGTACTTC.

This clonotype was seen only a few times. The V gene is TRBV10-3, the J gene TRBJ2-3, with D possibly matching TRBD1 (5 bases). V was clipped by 1 base and J by 3 bases, with 11 bases between them. This CDR3 comprises 15 residues. Germline CDR1 is ENHRY and CDR2 is SYGVKD. As DNA, the CDR3 is TGTGCCATCAGTGAGTTCCCGCCAGGGACAGATACGCAGTATTTT. Its protein is CAISEFPPGTDTQYF.

The chain is built from TRBV4-1 and TRBJ2-7, with 9 bases lining up with TRBD1. CDR1 is MGHRA and CDR2 is YSYEKL in the germline V gene. This CDR3 comprises 14 residues. V lost 5 bases and J lost 3; bases outside the gene matches: 5. The CDR3 reads CASSGWDRVYEQYF. In DNA, the CDR3 is TGCGCCAGCAGCGGATGGGACAGGGTCTACGAGCAGTACTTC.

This clonotype was detected a few times. This chain uses TRBV24-1 with TRBJ2-7; D unresolved. The CDR3 extends over 9 amino acids. Trimming removed 12 bases at V and 2 bases at J, with 4 bases between. CDR1 is KGHDR and CDR2 is SFDVKD in the germline V gene. The CDR3 DNA follows: TGTGCCGCCCCCTACGAGCAGTACTTC. It specifies CAAPYEQYF.

The rearrangement uses TRBV12-3 or TRBV12-4 and TRBJ2-1; D is possibly TRBD1 (5 bases). V lost 5 bases and J 5 bases, leaving 13 bases between the germline ends. CDR3 length: 14 residues. The CDR3 DNA is TGTGCCAGCAGTAGCAGGGTTCCGCACAATGAGCAGTTCTTC. Its translation: CASSSRVPHNEQFF.

Remarks on this clonotype: A much larger clone lies one base from this, so it may be a read error. The chain carries TRBV6-2 or TRBV6-3 and TRBJ2-1; D may be TRBD1 or TRBD2 (6 bases each). From germline, CDR1 is MNHEY and CDR2 SVGEGT. This CDR3 contains 17 residues. The CDR3 spells CASRKRGTYSSHNEQFF. The CDR3 nucleotides read TGTGCCAGCAGGAAAAGGGGGACTTATAGCTCCCACAATGAGCAGTTCTTC.

V is TRBV7-6 and J is TRBJ2-1; the match to TRBD2 covers 14 bases. The CDR3 is 15 residues long. Germline CDR1 and CDR2: SGHVS and FNYEAQ. The trim removed 0 bases at V and 9 bases at J, leaving 1 base unmatched. The DNA of the CDR3 is TGTGCCAGCAGCTTAGCCGGACTAGCGGGAGGTGAGCAGTTCTTC. It is translated as CASSLAGLAGGEQFF. The full variable domain, rest sourced from reference TRBV7-6 and TRBJ2-1, is GAGVSQSPRYKVTKRGQDVALRCDPISGHVSLYWYRQALGQGPEFLTYFNYEAQQDKSGLPNDRFSAERPEGSISTLTIQRTEQRDSAMYRCASSLAGLAGGEQFFGPGTRLTVL.

A few counts support this clonotype. V usage is TRBV12-3 or TRBV12-4 and J usage is TRBJ2-1, with 8 bases aligning to TRBD1. There are 16 residues in the CDR3. The V segment lost 5 bases and the J segment 4 bases; nucleotides outside the gene matches: 10. Written as DNA, the CDR3 is TGTGCCAGCAGTAAAGGACAGGGAGTCGGGTACAATGAGCAGTTCTTC. Translating it yields CASSKGQGVGYNEQFF.

As concerns this clonotype: One end of the junction fails to match germline, which may point to a read error. This rearrangement joins TRBV20-1 to TRBJ2-2; D tentatively reads TRBD1 or TRBD2 (5 bases each). CDR3 length: 15 amino acids. Per the germline V gene, CDR1 is DFQATT and CDR2 is SNEGSKA (reference sequence). DNA for the CDR3: TGCAGTGCTAGCGCCCAGGGAACGAGCACCGGGGAGATGTTTTTT. It is translated as CSASAQGTSTGEMFF.

This clonotype appeared many times. The V and J genes are TRBV7-9 and TRBJ2-7, with D perhaps given as TRBD1 or TRBD2 (5 bases each). The V gene lost 5 bases and the J gene lost 0 bases, with 11 bases spanning the gap. Looked up from germline, CDR1 is SEHNR and CDR2 is FQNEAQ (reference sequence). The CDR3 loop spans 14 amino acids. The CDR3 reads CASSITGTSYEQYF. CDR3 bases: TGTGCCAGCAGCATAACCGGGACCTCCTACGAGCAGTACTTC.

This clonotype was observed a few times. V gene TRBV20-1 combines with J gene TRBJ1-5; a possible D gene is TRBD1 (6 bases). V was clipped by 2 bases and J by 3 bases, with 11 bases between them. Germline V gene data show CDR1 as DFQATT and CDR2 as SNEGSKA (reference sequence). The CDR3 has 14 amino acids. The CDR3 spells CSARQGHLNQPQHF. For the CDR3, the DNA is TGCAGTGCTAGACAGGGACACCTCAATCAGCCCCAGCATTTT.

This clonotype was picked up many times. The J gene is TRBJ2-5, the V gene TRBV3-1; 9 positions agree with TRBD2. Trimming cost V 4 bases and J 3 bases; bases outside gene matches: 3. Germline CDR1 is LGHDT and CDR2 is YNNKEL (reference sequence). There are 14 residues in the CDR3. CDR3 protein: CASSLSGRKETQYF. DNA of the CDR3: TGTGCCAGCAGCCTTAGCGGGAGAAAAGAGACCCAGTACTTC.

The rearrangement uses TRBV29-1 and TRBJ2-3; 8 positions match TRBD1. The V gene end was trimmed by 7 bases and the J gene end by 4 bases; junction bases not matched to a gene: 10. The CDR3 runs to 14 residues. CDR1 is SQVTM, CDR2 ANQGSEA, per germline. The CDR3, as DNA: TGCAGCGCCGGAATTCCGACAGGGGCAGATACGCAGTATTTT. Protein sequence: CSAGIPTGADTQYF.

This clonotype was seen repeatedly, ten times or more. The rearrangement uses TRBV27 and TRBJ1-1; the D is unclear. Trimming stripped 5 bases from V and 1 base from J, with 14 bases between. The V gene's germline CDR1 is MNHEY and CDR2 SMNVEV (reference sequence). This CDR3 comprises 15 residues. Written as DNA, the CDR3 is TGTGCCAGCAGTCTTACTATGGCAGAGAACACTGAAGCTTTCTTT. Amino acids: CASSLTMAENTEAFF.

This clonotype was detected only a few times. V and J are TRBV9 and TRBJ2-7, with a weak D call TRBD2 (6 bases). Germline-derived CDR1 and CDR2 are SGDLS and YYNGEE. The CDR3 totals 16 residues. The V gene lost 4 bases and the J gene lost 3 bases, with 20 bases spanning the gap. The CDR3 coding sequence is TGTGCCAGCAGCCCCGTTGAAGGGCTAGCGAGCTACGAGCAGTACTTC. It translates to CASSPVEGLASYEQYF.

At least ten counts were recorded for this clonotype. The chain recombines TRBV6-2 or TRBV6-3 with TRBJ2-5, with a possible D match to TRBD1 (6 bases). Germline CDR1 is MNHEY and CDR2 is SVGEGT. The CDR3 covers 15 residues. The V end lost 2 bases, the J end lost 1 base, and 11 bases lay between the germline ends. The CDR3 sequence: CASSYPTGTQETQYF. In nucleotides, the CDR3 is TGTGCCAGCAGTTACCCTACAGGGACCCAAGAGACCCAGTACTTC.

This clonotype occurred many times. The CDR3 region is CASSQPGVSTDTQYF. CDR3 bases: TGTGCCAGCAGCCAACCAGGGGTGAGCACAGATACGCAGTATTTT. The chain is built from TRBV3-1 and TRBJ2-3, with D perhaps TRBD1 (6 bases). Germline V gives CDR1 LGHDT, CDR2 YNNKEL (reference sequence). The CDR3 covers 15 residues. V lost 2 bases, J lost 0 bases, and 9 bases lay in between.

The sample holds many counts of this clonotype. The chain is built from TRBV28 and TRBJ2-7, with 11 bases matching TRBD2. This CDR3 has 15 amino acids. The J segment lost 2 bases and the V segment lost 3 bases, leaving 3 bases of the junction unmatched. The V gene's germline CDR1 is MDHEN and CDR2 SYDVKM. The CDR3 DNA reads TGTGCCAGCAGTTTGGTAGCGGGAGGGACCTACGAGCAGTACTTC. This gives the protein CASSLVAGGTYEQYF.